This passage covers 23 T cell receptor beta chains from one sample sequenced in a study of post-analysis software for immune sequencing data. Antigen specificity for these receptors is unknown. Whole-study results and caveats: TRBV5-6, TRBV5-1 and TRBV20-1 were among four to six TRBV segments more frequent in patients than controls.

The TCR beta cDNA libraries contained unique molecular identifiers. TCRdb fed the PCR reads into MiXCR, producing one record per CDR3 protein. This sample has 450,000 to 650,000 distinct CDR3 sequences, with around 47% found just once. Source material: blood. Source of these receptors: a girl aged 10 to 17 with multiple sclerosis.

In its sample, this clonotype was seen once. The CDR3 bases are TGCGCCAGCAGACGTACAGGGGGGATTATTCAGTACTTC. It is translated as CASRRTGGIIQYF. The rearrangement uses TRBV5-1 and TRBJ2-4, with 8 bases that match TRBD1. The trim removed 5 bases at V and 10 bases at J, leaving 8 bases unmatched. This CDR3 is built from 13 residues. The germline gives CDR1 SGHRS, CDR2 YFSETQ.

The J gene is TRBJ2-1, the V gene TRBV6-6, with D perhaps matching TRBD2 (5 bases). Germline CDR1 is MNHNY and CDR2 is SVGAGI (reference sequence). This CDR3 region has 14 residues. The ends were cut back, 0 bases at V and 5 bases at J, with 8 bases in the middle. DNA of the CDR3: TGTGCCAGCAGTTACTCGACTACGAACAATGAGCAGTTCTTC. This gives the protein CASSYSTTNNEQFF.

This clonotype was seen a single time. V and J are TRBV7-9 and TRBJ2-7, with 10 bases aligning to TRBD1. CDR1 SEHNR and CDR2 FQNEAQ come from the germline V gene (reference sequence). This CDR3 region has 16 residues. The V segment lost 11 bases and the J segment 0 bases; nucleotides outside the gene matches: 13. CDR3 region: CAVQFSGTGASYEQYF. CDR3 DNA: TGTGCCGTACAGTTTTCCGGGACAGGGGCCTCCTACGAGCAGTACTTC.

About this clonotype: A junction end diverges from the germline sequence, so it may reflect a read error. This chain links TRBV5-1 with TRBJ2-6; 8 positions agree with TRBD1. Germline V gene sequence: CDR1 SGHRS, CDR2 YFSETQ. The CDR3 sequence is 17 residues long. The CDR3 DNA follows: TGCGCCAGCAGCTTGTGGGACAGGTCTCCTGGGGCCGACGTCCTGACTTTC. Translation gives CASSLWDRSPGADVLTF. Full variable domain (remainder filled in from reference TRBV5-1 and TRBJ2-6): KAGVTQTPRYLIKTRGQQVTLSCSPISGHRSVSWYQQTPGQGLQFLFEYFSETQRNKGNFPGRFSGRQFSNSRSEMNVSTLELGDSALYLCASSLWDRSPGADVLTFGAGSRLTVL.

This sequence joins TRBV10-3 and TRBJ2-3; TRBD2 matches at 11 bases. Per germline, CDR1 ENHRY and CDR2 SYGVKD. V shed 10 bases, J shed 1 base, and the junction held 7 bases outside the gene matches. The CDR3 spans 15 residues. The CDR3 loop is CASSGGAPGTDTQYF. CDR3 in DNA: TGTGCCAGTAGCGGGGGGGCCCCCGGCACAGATACGCAGTATTTT.

This clonotype was seen more than once but under ten times. The V and J genes are TRBV2 and TRBJ2-1; D is perhaps TRBD1 (5 bases). The CDR3 sequence is 15 residues long. CDR1 and CDR2 from the germline V gene are SNHLY and FYNNEI. The ends were cut back, 0 bases at V and 3 bases at J, with 9 bases in the middle. This chain's CDR3 is CASSEASRGYNEQFF. In nucleotides, the CDR3 is TGTGCCAGCAGTGAAGCGAGTAGGGGCTACAATGAGCAGTTCTTC.

The chain has TRBV4-1 and TRBJ2-1, with D maybe TRBD2 (6 bases). The V gene lost 1 base and the J gene lost 0 bases, with 7 bases spanning the gap. The CDR3 totals 15 residues. Germline V lookup: CDR1 MGHRA, CDR2 YSYEKL. This CDR3 is CASSQAGLSYNEQFF. The DNA for the CDR3 is TGCGCCAGCAGCCAAGCGGGACTCTCCTACAATGAGCAGTTCTTC.

This clonotype has a count of ten or more. The chain uses TRBV6-4 and TRBJ2-1; D not resolved. CDR1 and CDR2 from the germline V gene are MRHNA and SNTAGT. The germline V and J ends were trimmed by 4 bases and 4 bases, with 14 bases remaining between them. The CDR3 extends over 15 amino acids. The DNA of the CDR3 is TGTGCCAGCAGTGGACCCGAACTTCGATACAATGAGCAGTTCTTC. Its protein product is CASSGPELRYNEQFF.

The table lists this clonotype with a few counts. The chain uses TRBV7-2 and TRBJ2-1, with D possibly matching TRBD2 (6 bases). V was shortened by 6 bases and J by 12 bases, with 18 bases between the two germline ends. CDR3 size: 13 residues. Germline V CDR1 and CDR2: SGHTA, FQGNSA. The CDR3 region is CASRPPGLQAQFF. DNA for the CDR3: TGTGCCAGCAGACCTCCGGGACTTCAAGCGCAGTTCTTC.

The gene calls are TRBV5-5 and TRBJ1-1; 9 bases agree with TRBD1. The germline V gene has CDR1 SGHKS and CDR2 YYEKEE (reference sequence). The CDR3 is 15 residues long. Germline trimming cut 7 bases from V and 0 bases from J; bases unmatched to any gene: 7. CDR3 coding DNA: TGTGCCAGCCGGACAGGGGCCCATCTGAACACTGAAGCTTTCTTT. Amino acid sequence: CASRTGAHLNTEAFF.

This chain connects TRBV11-2 to TRBJ1-4, with 7 positions matching TRBD1. Unmatched junction bases numbered 10, after V lost 4 bases and J lost 5 bases. The germline CDR1 and CDR2 sequences are SGHAT and FQNNGV. This CDR3 is built from 16 residues. The CDR3: CASSSRTRDRNEKLFF. In DNA, the CDR3 is TGTGCCAGCAGCTCCCGAACCCGGGACAGAAATGAAAAACTGTTTTTT.

CDR3 in amino acids: CAATSGKASEQFF. DNA of the CDR3: TGTGCCGCCACTAGCGGGAAGGCGTCTGAGCAGTTCTTC. V gene TRBV2 combines with J gene TRBJ2-1, with 10 bases identical to TRBD2. The CDR3 sequence is 13 residues long. V gave up 11 bases and J gave up 9 bases; unmatched junction bases: 10. The germline gives CDR1 SNHLY, CDR2 FYNNEI.

This clonotype has only a few counts. The chain links TRBV20-1 to TRBJ2-3; tentative D call: TRBD2 (6 bases). CDR1 DFQATT and CDR2 SNEGSKA come from the germline V gene (reference sequence). Trimming shortened V by 6 bases and J by 4 bases, and 11 bases separated the two germline ends. The length of the CDR3 is 12 residues. CDR3 loop: CSARLGSDTQYF. The CDR3 DNA sequence: TGCAGTGCGAGACTAGGGTCAGATACGCAGTATTTT.

There are a few counts of this clonotype. J is TRBJ2-3 and V is TRBV12-3 or TRBV12-4; 8 nucleotides match TRBD2. V lost 4 bases to trimming and J lost 2 bases; unmatched junction nucleotides: 5. The CDR3 length is 15 residues. DNA for the CDR3: TGTGCCAGCAGTTGGGGACTAGACTACACAGATACGCAGTATTTT. This translates into CASSWGLDYTDTQYF.

A single count supports this clonotype. J is TRBJ2-2 and V is TRBV11-3, with D perhaps given as TRBD1 or TRBD2 (6 bases each). This CDR3 spans 16 amino acids. CDR1 and CDR2 from the germline V gene are SGHNT and YENEEA. V gave up 0 bases and J gave up 5 bases, with 13 bases separating them. The CDR3 loop reads CASSLDLAQGTGELFF. The CDR3 coding sequence is TGTGCCAGCAGCTTAGATCTAGCGCAGGGGACCGGGGAGCTGTTTTTT.

This clonotype was detected a few times. One end of the junction does not line up with germline, which may come from a read error. The V call is TRBV4-1, the J call TRBJ1-6, with 8 positions matching TRBD1. From germline, CDR1 is MGHRA and CDR2 YSYEKL. The CDR3 consists of 16 residues. The CDR3 protein is CASSTLYRGDNSPPHF. CDR3 DNA: TGCGCCAGCAGCACGTTGTACAGGGGGGATAATTCACCCCCCCACTTT.

This chain joins TRBV20-1 and TRBJ2-5; D gene uncertain. This CDR3 spans 12 amino acids. Trimming shortened V by 0 bases and J by 4 bases, and 6 bases separated the two germline ends. The germline CDR1 and CDR2 sequences are DFQATT and SNEGSKA (reference sequence). CDR3 nucleotides: TGCAGTGCTAGAGATCTCCCAGAGACCCAGTACTTC. It codes for CSARDLPETQYF.

The chain couples TRBV9 to TRBJ2-4; 14 bases match TRBD2. Germline CDR1 is SGDLS and CDR2 is YYNGEE. CDR3 length equals 16 residues. V lost 0 bases, J lost 9 bases, and 5 bases stayed unmatched. This chain's CDR3 is CASSVVETSGGGIQYF. The DNA of the CDR3 is TGTGCCAGCAGCGTAGTAGAGACTAGCGGGGGGGGCATTCAGTACTTC.

The V gene is TRBV12-3 or TRBV12-4, the J gene TRBJ2-4; 9 nucleotides line up with TRBD1. The length of the CDR3 is 14 residues. Trimming removed 4 bases from V and 13 bases from J; junction bases left unmatched: 11. CDR3 sequence: CASSSPGQGAEQYF. As DNA, the CDR3 is TGTGCCAGCAGTTCACCGGGACAGGGCGCAGAGCAGTACTTC.

This chain joins TRBV5-6 and TRBJ1-2; D ambiguous. Deletions cut 4 bases from V and 3 bases from J, with 10 bases between. Germline CDR1 is SGHDT and CDR2 is YYEEEE. The CDR3 has 13 residues. CDR3 in amino acids: CASSRTADYGYTF. DNA for the CDR3: TGTGCCAGCAGCCGAACAGCAGACTATGGCTACACCTTC.

The chain has TRBV5-1 and TRBJ2-1; 9 bases map to TRBD2. This CDR3 has 17 residues. Germline V gives CDR1 SGHRS, CDR2 YFSETQ. V was pared by 1 base and J by 4 bases, with 9 bases of the junction left unmatched. This chain's CDR3 is CASSLLSSGTRYNEQFF. Here the CDR3 DNA reads TGCGCCAGCAGCTTGCTCTCTAGCGGGACCAGGTACAATGAGCAGTTCTTC.

The chain couples TRBV29-1 to TRBJ2-7; unclear D gene. The germline V and J ends were trimmed by 2 bases and 0 bases, with 11 bases remaining between them. The CDR3 consists of 14 residues. Germline values: CDR1 SQVTM, CDR2 ANQGSEA. Here the CDR3 DNA reads TGCAGCGTTGAACCGGACGGTAGCTCCTACGAGCAGTACTTC. It is translated as CSVEPDGSSYEQYF.

The CDR3 loop is CSARDGRGWNQPQHF. DNA for the CDR3: TGCAGTGCTAGAGATGGGAGGGGCTGGAATCAGCCCCAGCATTTT. This sequence joins TRBV20-1 and TRBJ1-5; D perhaps matches TRBD1 (5 bases). CDR3 length: 15 amino acids. The V gene's germline CDR1 is DFQATT and CDR2 SNEGSKA (reference sequence). V was cut by 0 bases and J by 4 bases, with 13 bases left in between.